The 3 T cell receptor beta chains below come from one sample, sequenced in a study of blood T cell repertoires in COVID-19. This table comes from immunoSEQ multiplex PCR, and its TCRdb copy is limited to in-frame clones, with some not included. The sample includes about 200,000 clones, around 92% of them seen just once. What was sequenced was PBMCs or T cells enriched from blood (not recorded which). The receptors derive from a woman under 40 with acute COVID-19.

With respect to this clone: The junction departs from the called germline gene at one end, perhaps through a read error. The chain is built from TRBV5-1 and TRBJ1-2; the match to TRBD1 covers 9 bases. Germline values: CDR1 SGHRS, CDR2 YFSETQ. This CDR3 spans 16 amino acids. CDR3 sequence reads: CASRLDRGRADYGYTF. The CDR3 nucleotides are TGCGCCAGCAGGTTGGACAGGGGTAGGGCGGACTATGGCTACACCTTC.

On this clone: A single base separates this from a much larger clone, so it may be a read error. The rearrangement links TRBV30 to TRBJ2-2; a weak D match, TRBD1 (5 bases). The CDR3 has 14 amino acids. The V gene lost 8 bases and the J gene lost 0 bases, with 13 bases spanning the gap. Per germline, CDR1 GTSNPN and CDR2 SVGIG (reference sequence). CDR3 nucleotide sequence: TGTGCCAGCGACGAGACAGCGAACACCGGGGAGCTGTTTTTT. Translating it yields CASDETANTGELFF.

CDR3 residues: CASQTGGDNQPQHF. In nucleotides, the CDR3 is TGTGCCAGTCAGACAGGGGGGGACAATCAGCCCCAGCATTTT. The chain joins TRBV28 to TRBJ1-5; 9 bases align to TRBD1. The V segment lost 9 bases and the J segment 3 bases; nucleotides outside the gene matches: 6. Germline V gene sequence: CDR1 MDHEN, CDR2 SYDVKM. The CDR3 is made up of 14 amino acids. The variable domain in full, with the rest retrieved from reference TRBV28 and TRBJ1-5, is DVKVTQSSRYLVKRTGEKVFLECVQDMDHENMFWYRQDPGLGLRLIYFSYDVKMKEKGDIPEGYSVSREKKERFSLILESASTNQTSMYLCASQTGGDNQPQHFGDGTRLSIL.